This T cell receptor (beta chain) comes out of a study of T cells expressing NK-cell markers. Germline CDR1 reads SGHRS; CDR2 reads YFSETQ. The CDR3 sequence is 11 residues long. From the 5' RACE reads, TCRdb lists one entry per CDR3 protein and no DNA. The listing records some 600,000 distinct CDR3 sequences. The chain is built from TRBV5-1 and TRBJ2-2. This receptor was identified in a man aged 18 to 35 in good health. Sequenced input: blood T cells: a sorted CD56 or NKG2C T cell subset, CD4+ or CD8+ T cells, or bulk PBMC T cells (not recorded which). CDR3 region: CASSLLGELFF.